This is a list of T cell receptor beta chains from one sample in a study of human T cells and chemical hapten exposure. TCRdb re-called the RACE reads with MiXCR, one entry per CDR3 protein. Among 280,000 or so distinct CDR3 sequences listed, just under 8% were seen once. The sequencing used whole blood, collected in connection with sensitization to the hapten diphenylcyclopropenone (DPC). Receptors were obtained from a man between 18 and 35 years old with alopecia areata. Some clones in this sample may be carry-over from other donors' samples. Both conserved end residues are part of each CDR3. The order of the fields is V gene, clone size, CDR3 protein. Only part of the rows carry a size: once, few, many, or a class if the clone is expanded.

>TRBV29-1|many
CSPRDRGSGEQFF
>TRBV7-9|NA
CASSPSGTGFSAGANVLTF
>TRBV6-2/TRBV6-3|once
CASSSPGLAGGTDTQYF
>TRBV5-5|NA
CASSLYLQGRGDTEAFF
>TRBV4-1|NA
CASSQVREGNIQYF
>TRBV5-4|few
CASTLTGVRAPLHF
>TRBV7-8|many
CASSTRDRGKAFF
>TRBV10-3|many
CAISESRWVQYGYTF
>TRBV6-2/TRBV6-3|NA
CASSSRHTGELFF
>TRBV9|few
CASSVGGGDRTQYF
>TRBV6-2/TRBV6-3|few
CASSSGGNSPLHF
>TRBV7-6|few
CASSLAGLAGPDTQYF
>TRBV29-1|few
CSAIGDSTYEQYF
>TRBV11-2|many
CASSSIRGRVAGETQYF
>TRBV10-3|few
CAIRPTDSRNGYTF
>TRBV5-1|many
CASSLGTATGELFF
>TRBV5-1|NA
CASSLDPQPYGYTF
>TRBV28|few
CASSLFIGSQGPKDTQYF
>TRBV4-3|many
CASSHNLPRLNTEAFF
>TRBV28|many
CASSFAGWSTEAFF
>TRBV5-1|many
CASSLVSETDTQYF
>TRBV6-5|few
CASSYSRQGPYEQYF
>TRBV6-5|once
CASSPDRGPGQPQHF
>TRBV29-1|many
CSVGLAVLGADTGELFF
>TRBV5-1|NA
CASSLGTGAGNTEAFF